This T cell receptor beta chain originates from a study of long-term antiretroviral therapy in people with HIV. Study observations and caveats: Pre-ART expanded TRB clones stayed dominant throughout, though often decreasing after ART.

The United States was where all participants with HIV were treated. V was cut by 1 base and J by 0 bases, with 16 bases left in between. The CDR3 sequence is 17 residues long. From germline, CDR1 is SGHDN and CDR2 FVKESK. Survey level was the resolution at which the v3.0 immunoSEQ assay ran. Method: immunoSEQ multiplex PCR; TCRdb's copy keeps in-frame clones and lacks some. The table shows some 18,000 clones, with approximately 80% occurring only once. This clone was observed a single time. What it recognizes is unknown. This sequence was found in a young woman with HIV. This rearrangement joins TRBV14 to TRBJ2-7; maybe TRBD1 (5 bases). The source material was unsorted PBMCs, sampled 0.6 years after starting antiretroviral therapy. This CDR3 is CASSQGYSGHLSYEQYF. CDR3 sequence (DNA): TGTGCCAGCAGCCAAGGTTATTCAGGACACCTCTCCTACGAGCAGTACTTC.